Following are 16 T cell receptor beta chains from one sample sequenced in a study of cytomegalovirus exposure and HLA in healthy donors. The PCR employed 60 Vbeta primers together with 13 Jbeta primers. Measured with immunoSEQ multiplex PCR; TCRdb has only the in-frame clones, and not every one. Among some 100,000 clones listed, 65% to 80% were seen once. The sequenced sample consisted of PBMCs. The receptors stem from a woman aged 45-59 years in good health and CMV-seropositive.

This chain's CDR3 is CASSEAGTKTGANVLTF. The DNA of the CDR3 is TGTGCCAGCAGTGAAGCTGGGACAAAAACTGGGGCCAACGTCCTGACTTTC. This chain joins TRBV6-1 and TRBJ2-6, with D maybe TRBD1 (6 bases). This CDR3 comprises 17 residues. Trimming stripped 0 bases from V and 2 bases from J, with 11 bases between. The germline CDR1 and CDR2 sequences are MNHNS and SASEGT.

In this sample, this clone is medium-sized. The V gene is TRBV6-1, the J gene TRBJ2-7; no firm D call. From germline, CDR1 is MNHNS and CDR2 SASEGT. Trimming left V 1 base short and J 1 base short, with 8 bases between. The CDR3 sequence is 14 residues long. The chain's CDR3 is CASSEEPRSYEQYF. CDR3 DNA sequence: TGTGCCAGCAGTGAAGAACCGAGGTCCTACGAGCAGTACTTC.

The rearrangement links TRBV11-2 to TRBJ2-7; tentative D call: TRBD1 (5 bases). CDR3 length: 13 amino acids. Germline lookup yields CDR1 SGHAT and CDR2 FQNNGV. Deletions cut 5 bases from V and 2 bases from J, with 10 bases between. The CDR3 bases are TGTGCCAGCAGCGACCGACAGACCTACGAGCAGTACTTC. Residues: CASSDRQTYEQYF.

Written as DNA, the CDR3 is TGTGCCAGCAGTTTATCGGGACAGGGGAGAGAGCAGTACTTC. It encodes CASSLSGQGREQYF. V and J are TRBV27 and TRBJ2-7; TRBD1 matches at 10 bases. V lost 0 bases, J lost 7 bases, and 3 bases stayed unmatched. The CDR3 runs to 14 residues. CDR1 and CDR2 from the germline V gene are MNHEY and SMNVEV (reference sequence).

The DNA of the CDR3 is TGTGCCAGCAGTGACTCCATCGGGTCCTCCTACAATGAGCAGTTCTTC. This sequence encodes CASSDSIGSSYNEQFF. The gene calls are TRBV6-4 and TRBJ2-1; no clear D. Germline V gives CDR1 MRHNA, CDR2 SNTAGT. The CDR3 length is 16 residues. V lost 0 bases to trimming and J lost 0 bases, with 9 bases between them.

Points on this clone: A junction end diverges from the germline sequence, so it may reflect a read error. Other DNA sequences from this sample encode an identical CDR3 as well. The gene calls are TRBV27 and TRBJ2-7, with 8 bases aligning to TRBD2. The CDR3 consists of 15 residues. CDR1 and CDR2 (germline): MNHEY, SMNVEV (reference sequence). The CDR3 bases are TGTGCCAGCAGCTCAAAGGGACTAGACTCCTATGAGCAGTACTTC. It yields the protein CASSSKGLDSYEQYF.

This chain joins TRBV7-9 and TRBJ2-6; D gene uncertain. This CDR3 is built from 16 residues. Trimming stripped 2 bases from V and 1 base from J, with 9 bases between. Germline V gives CDR1 SEHNR, CDR2 FQNEAQ (reference sequence). CDR3 protein: CASSLKGGSGANVLTF. In nucleotides, the CDR3 is TGTGCCAGCAGCTTAAAAGGCGGTTCTGGGGCCAACGTCCTGACTTTC.

The chain is built from TRBV21-1 and TRBJ2-1; TRBD1, as called in the table, went unchecked against the DNA. TRBV21-1 is a pseudogene. This CDR3 has 17 amino acids. CDR3 sequence: CASSSRRTGSSYNEQFF. In nucleotides, the CDR3 is TGTGCCAGCAGCTCTCGGCGGACAGGGAGCTCCTACAATGAGCAGTTCTTC.

V is TRBV6-5 and J is TRBJ1-1; D is unresolved. CDR1 and CDR2 from the germline V gene are MNHEY and SVGAGI. V was cut by 7 bases and J by 5 bases, with 11 bases left in between. CDR3 size: 12 residues. The CDR3 nucleotides read TGTGCCAGCACATCCGGGTTAACTGAAGCTTTCTTT. It is translated as CASTSGLTEAFF.

This clone was detected a few times. The chain combines TRBV9 with TRBJ1-1, with unresolved D. CDR1 is SGDLS, CDR2 YYNGEE, per germline. V gave up 0 bases and J gave up 0 bases, with 9 bases separating them. The CDR3 runs to 15 residues. The DNA for the CDR3 is TGTGCCAGCAGCGTAGCTACGAAGATGAACACTGAAGCTTTCTTT. It yields the protein CASSVATKMNTEAFF.

The genes are TRBV11-2 and TRBJ1-3, with D tentatively TRBD1 (6 bases). Trimming took off 5 bases at V and 0 bases at J, with 14 bases between the two ends. Germline V gene lookup returns CDR1 SGHAT and CDR2 FQNNGV. This CDR3 contains 16 residues. The CDR3 nucleotides read TGTGCCAGCAGCCTGACAGGCCTCCTCTCTGGAAACACCATATATTTT. Encoded protein: CASSLTGLLSGNTIYF. Based on the CDR3 plus reference TRBV11-2 and TRBJ1-3, the full variable domain is EAGVAQSPRYKIIEKRQSVAFWCNPISGHATLYWYQQILGQGPKLLIQFQNNGVVDDSQLPKDRFSAERLKGVDSTLKIQPAKLEDSAVYLCASSLTGLLSGNTIYFGEGSWLTVV.

The V call is TRBV9, the J call TRBJ2-6, with D tentatively TRBD2 (6 bases). Germline CDR1 reads SGDLS; CDR2 reads YYNGEE. The CDR3 runs to 19 residues. The V and J ends lost 0 bases and 0 bases respectively, with 16 bases between them. CDR3 region: CASSVEGGRSHSGANVLTF. CDR3 bases: TGTGCCAGCAGCGTAGAGGGAGGAAGAAGCCACTCTGGGGCCAACGTCCTGACTTTC.

This clone was picked up one time. The rearrangement links TRBV2 to TRBJ2-1, with 8 bases that match TRBD2. The CDR3 runs to 14 residues. The V segment lost 10 bases and the J segment 9 bases; nucleotides outside the gene matches: 14. Germline values: CDR1 SNHLY, CDR2 FYNNEI. CDR3 protein: CATTGTRSFVEQFF. CDR3 DNA: TGTGCCACAACCGGGACTAGGTCCTTTGTTGAGCAGTTCTTC.

This clone was detected only a few times. The chain recombines TRBV5-1 with TRBJ1-6; D possibly corresponds to TRBD1 (5 bases). Trimming removed 0 bases at V and 7 bases at J, with 11 bases between. CDR3 length: 15 amino acids. CDR1 is SGHRS and CDR2 is YFSETQ in the germline V gene. CDR3 sequence reads: CASSLARTNNSPLHF. The CDR3 nucleotides read TGCGCCAGCAGCTTGGCTCGGACAAACAATTCACCCCTCCACTTT. Supplemented by reference TRBV5-1 and TRBJ1-6, the full variable domain reads KAGVTQTPRYLIKTRGQQVTLSCSPISGHRSVSWYQQTPGQGLQFLFEYFSETQRNKGNFPGRFSGRQFSNSRSEMNVSTLELGDSALYLCASSLARTNNSPLHFGNGTRLTVT.

In this sample, this clone turned up a few times. J is TRBJ1-2 and V is TRBV28, with TRBD1 as a possible D gene (6 bases). V was pared by 10 bases and J by 5 bases, with 17 bases between. Per the germline V gene, CDR1 is MDHEN and CDR2 is SYDVKM. There are 13 residues in the CDR3. Here the CDR3 DNA reads TGTGCCACCGACCTGGGGGCGCGATATGGCTACACCTTC. Protein product: CATDLGARYGYTF.

V is TRBV14 and J is TRBJ2-2; weak D call: TRBD2 (6 bases). Germline V gives CDR1 SGHDN, CDR2 FVKESK. Trimming took 2 bases from V and 2 from J, leaving 15 bases between them. The CDR3 covers 17 residues. The CDR3 reads CASSQYKTGVNTGELFF. CDR3 sequence (DNA): TGTGCCAGCAGCCAATACAAAACGGGAGTAAACACCGGGGAGCTGTTTTTT.